Listed below are T cell receptor beta chains from one sample, sequenced in a study of T cell responses to AZD1222 COVID-19 vaccine. Repertoires were generated with immunoSEQ multiplex PCR, while TCRdb's copy carries only in-frame clones and drops some. Of fewer than 200,000 clones in the sample, about 92% are singletons; the top ten hold 8% to 13%. Sequenced material: peripheral blood, taken on day 0 of AZD1222 vaccination. The receptors shown here come from an adult in good health. CDR3s include the opening cysteine and the closing phenylalanine or tryptophan. Clone size is stated in some rows and not others, as once, few, many or a class when expanded.

clone_size	v_call	cdr3_aa
.	TRBV6-1	CASSEGQGWGYGYTF
once	TRBV5-6	CASSPFTGDEQYF
.	TRBV6-2/TRBV6-3	CASSYSRQGNNQPQHF
few	TRBV3-1/TRBV3-2	CASSQDRLSRTSGRILYEQYF
few	TRBV27	CASSLFWSDNEKLFF
many	TRBV5-4	CASSALSAPREQFF
.	TRBV19	CASSTDRIANYGYTF
.	TRBV7-2	CASSTRSGEQYF
.	TRBV28	CASSLSGQGRNYGYTF
.	TRBV2	CASTRTGFGNTIYF
.	TRBV7-2	CASRKGAGEKLFF
.	TRBV3-1/TRBV3-2	CASSQLEGVTEAFF
.	TRBV7-8	CASTDRTDTQYF
few	TRBV7-2	CASSLMDRGREQYF
.	TRBV19	CASSMRWGAYEKLFF
.	TRBV4-1	CASSQGTSEEFF
.	TRBV6-5	CASQGGGAYEKLFF
.	TRBV18	CASSPPSLSPGANVLTF
.	TRBV5-1	CASSLDSRETQYF
.	TRBV3-1/TRBV3-2	CASSQVGVNTIYF
.	TRBV4-3	CASSQEPRTGGYTF
.	TRBV28	CASSSPDRAGYGYTF